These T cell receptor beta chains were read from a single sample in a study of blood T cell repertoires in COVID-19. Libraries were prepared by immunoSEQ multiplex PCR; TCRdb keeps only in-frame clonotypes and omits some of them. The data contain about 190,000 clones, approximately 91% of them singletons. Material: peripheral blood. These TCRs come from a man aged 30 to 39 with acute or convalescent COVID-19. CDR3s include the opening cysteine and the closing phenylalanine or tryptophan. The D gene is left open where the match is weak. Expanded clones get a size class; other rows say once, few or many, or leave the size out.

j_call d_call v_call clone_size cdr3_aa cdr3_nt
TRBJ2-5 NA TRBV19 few CASTWQGGSRETQYF TGTGCCAGTACTTGGCAGGGAGGTAGTAGAGAGACCCAGTACTTC
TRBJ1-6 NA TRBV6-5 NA CASSPTTPRDSPLHF TGTGCCAGCAGTCCTACAACCCCGAGGGATTCACCCCTCCACTTT
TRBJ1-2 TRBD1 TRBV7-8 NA CASSPRTGLRSSYGYTF TGTGCCAGCAGCCCTCGGACAGGGCTGCGAAGTAGCTATGGCTACACCTTC
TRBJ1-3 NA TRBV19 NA CASSAQTRSGNTIYF TGTGCCAGTAGTGCACAGACCCGATCTGGAAACACCATATATTTT
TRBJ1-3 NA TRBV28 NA CASRTGGLAGNTIYF TGTGCCAGCAGGACGGGTGGACTAGCTGGAAACACCATATATTTT
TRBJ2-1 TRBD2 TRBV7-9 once CASSLAGLAGSNEQFF TGTGCCAGCAGCTTAGCAGGACTAGCGGGGAGCAATGAGCAGTTCTTC
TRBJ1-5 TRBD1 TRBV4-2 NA CASSPRVGQGVTQPQHF TGTGCCAGCAGCCCCCGAGTGGGGCAGGGGGTAACTCAGCCCCAGCATTTT
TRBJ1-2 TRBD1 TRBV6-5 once CASSPNRGYGYTF TGTGCCAGCAGCCCCAACAGGGGCTATGGCTACACCTTC
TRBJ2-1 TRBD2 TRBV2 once CASSEFMLAGNNEQFF TGTGCCAGCAGTGAATTTATGCTAGCGGGGAACAATGAGCAGTTCTTC
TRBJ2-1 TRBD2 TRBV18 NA CASSSYSGTRAGHEQFF TGTGCCAGCTCATCATACTCCGGGACTAGGGCTGGTCATGAGCAGTTCTTC
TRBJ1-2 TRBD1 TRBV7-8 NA CASSIMTGWGYTF TGTGCCAGCAGCATCATGACAGGGTGGGGCTACACCTTC
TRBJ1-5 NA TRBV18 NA CASSTEYSNQPQHF TGTGCCAGCTCAACAGAATATAGCAATCAGCCCCAGCATTTT
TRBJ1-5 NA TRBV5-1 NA CASSLSGGNQPQHF TGCGCCAGCAGCTTGTCGGGAGGAAATCAGCCCCAGCATTTT
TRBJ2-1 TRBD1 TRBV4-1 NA CASSQDRQGAYEQFF TGCGCCAGCAGCCAAGATCGGCAGGGGGCCTATGAGCAGTTCTTC
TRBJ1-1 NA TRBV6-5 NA CATQRGGAETEAFF TGTGCCACCCAACGGGGGGGGGCGGAAACTGAAGCTTTCTTT
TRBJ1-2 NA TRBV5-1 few CASSLDFAGWGYTF TGCGCCAGCAGCTTGGATTTTGCGGGTTGGGGCTACACCTTC
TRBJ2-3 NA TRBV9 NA CASATAGVTDTQYF TGTGCCAGCGCGACAGCGGGTGTCACAGATACGCAGTATTTT
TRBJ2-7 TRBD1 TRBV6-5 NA CASRGTGGRYEQYF TGTGCCAGCCGAGGGACAGGGGGTCGGTACGAGCAGTACTTC
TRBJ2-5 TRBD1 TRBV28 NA CASSLTTGKETQYF TGTGCCAGCAGTTTAACGACAGGGAAAGAGACCCAGTACTTC
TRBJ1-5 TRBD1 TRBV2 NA CASSEGWTGGLPQHF TGTGCCAGCAGTGAAGGTTGGACAGGGGGTCTACCCCAGCATTTT
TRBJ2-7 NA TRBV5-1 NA CASSLGGFSYEQYF TGCGCCAGCAGCTTGGGGGGCTTCTCCTACGAGCAGTACTTC
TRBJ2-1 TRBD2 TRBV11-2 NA CASSFRGQVDPGLADYNEDREQFF TGTGCCAGCAGTTTCCGAGGACAGGTTGATCCGGGACTAGCAGACTACAATGAAGACCGGGAGCAGTTCTTC
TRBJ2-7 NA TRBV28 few CASSSSLHEQYF TGTGCCAGCAGTTCCTCCCTCCACGAGCAGTACTTC
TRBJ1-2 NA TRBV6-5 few CASSPNPLLGYTF TGTGCCAGCAGTCCCAACCCTCTATTGGGCTACACCTTC
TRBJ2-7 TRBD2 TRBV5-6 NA CASSRISGTTYEQYF TGTGCCAGCAGCCGGATTAGCGGGACAACCTACGAGCAGTACTTC
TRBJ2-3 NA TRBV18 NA CASSLGRVPDTQYF TGTGCCAGCTCACTCGGCAGGGTGCCAGATACGCAGTATTTT
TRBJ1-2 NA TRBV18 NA CASSPMGGSTDGYTF TGTGCCAGCTCACCGATGGGGGGTTCAACGGATGGCTACACCTTC
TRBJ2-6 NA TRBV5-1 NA CASSFKWGESGANVLTF TGCGCCAGCAGCTTTAAATGGGGGGAATCTGGGGCCAACGTCCTGACTTTC
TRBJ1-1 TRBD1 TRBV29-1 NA CSVQQGTGMNTEAFF TGCAGCGTCCAACAGGGGACTGGGATGAACACTGAAGCTTTCTTT
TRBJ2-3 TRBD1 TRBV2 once CASSVVADRGQSITDTQYF TGTGCCAGCAGTGTGGTCGCGGACAGGGGTCAAAGTATCACAGATACGCAGTATTTT
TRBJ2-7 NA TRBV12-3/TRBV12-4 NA CASSFGASYEQYF TGTGCCAGCAGTTTTGGGGCCTCCTACGAGCAGTACTTC
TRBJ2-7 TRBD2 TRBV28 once CASSPRLALYEQYF TGTGCCAGCAGTCCACGACTAGCCCTCTACGAGCAGTACTTC
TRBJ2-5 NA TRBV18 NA CASSPGRETQYF TGTGCCAGCTCTCCGGGGAGAGAGACCCAGTACTTC